This T cell receptor (beta chain) was obtained from a study of OX40 agonist ivuxolimab in advanced cancers. Across the whole study: Patients treated during dose escalation were battling hepatocellular carcinoma, melanoma, renal cell or head and neck cancer. Partial responses were achieved by three patients, one with hepatocellular carcinoma and two with cutaneous melanoma. Past anti-PD-1, anti-PD-L1 or anti-CTLA-4 therapy was accepted, and 30% to 45% had received some. Findings and caveats of the study: No antigen was identified for the clonally expanded peripheral T cells.

Profiling relied on immunoSEQ multiplex PCR, and the TCRdb table lists in-frame clones only, not all of them. The sample includes 55,000 to 90,000 clones, roughly 80% seen only once; the top ten take over 0.95%. As regards this clone: What it recognizes is unknown.

The source of this sequence is an adult with an advanced solid tumor such as melanoma, head and neck, liver or kidney cancer. The starting material was CD4+ or CD8+ T cells sorted from blood, obtained in a trial of the OX40 agonist ivuxolimab.

The CDR3 DNA is TGTGCCAGCAGCCCCCGGGCGGGCACAGATACGCAGTATTTT. Its translation is CASSPRAGTDTQYF. The rearrangement links TRBV7-9 to TRBJ2-3; D remains unclear. The germline V and J ends were trimmed by 5 bases and 1 base, with 10 bases remaining between them. Germline CDR1 reads SEHNR; CDR2 reads FQNEAQ (reference sequence). The CDR3 runs 14 residues.